This passage covers 32 T cell receptor beta chains from one sample sequenced in a study of shared clonotypes between healthy human individuals. The data were produced by immunoSEQ multiplex PCR, yet TCRdb's version contains in-frame clones alone and is incomplete. The repertoire holds over 150,000 clones, with about 68% as singletons. The sample taken for sequencing was memory CD4+ T cells sorted from blood. The subset was: CD45RA-negative fraction. These receptors were obtained from a man between 25 and 39 years old in good health.

The CDR3 bases are TGCGCCAGCAGCCAAGGACTAGCGGGAGAGACCCAGTACTTC. This encodes CASSQGLAGETQYF. V gene TRBV4-1 combines with J gene TRBJ2-5, with 10 bases fitting TRBD2. Germline CDR1 MGHRA, CDR2 YSYEKL. The CDR3 length is 14 residues. V dropped 1 base and J dropped 4; count of bases not matched to a gene: 0.

The CDR3 DNA sequence: TGTGCCAGCAGCTTAGCGGGGGTAACAGCCCAAAACAGGGGAAATGAGCAGTTCTTC. Amino acids: CASSLAGVTAQNRGNEQFF. The gene calls are TRBV7-2 and TRBJ2-1; the match to TRBD1 covers 7 bases. The germline gives CDR1 SGHTA, CDR2 FQGNSA. The CDR3 spans 19 residues. V lost 0 bases to trimming and J lost 7 bases; unmatched junction nucleotides: 18.

This sequence joins TRBV11-2 and TRBJ1-1, with 7 bases fitting TRBD1. Germline V gene lookup returns CDR1 SGHAT and CDR2 FQNNGV. The CDR3 is 14 residues long. Unmatched junction bases numbered 8, after V lost 0 bases and J lost 10 bases. CDR3: CASSLESTGWGAFF. Here the CDR3 DNA reads TGTGCCAGCAGCTTAGAGTCGACAGGGTGGGGAGCTTTCTTT. The whole variable domain, remainder taken from reference TRBV11-2 and TRBJ1-1, is EAGVAQSPRYKIIEKRQSVAFWCNPISGHATLYWYQQILGQGPKLLIQFQNNGVVDDSQLPKDRFSAERLKGVDSTLKIQPAKLEDSAVYLCASSLESTGWGAFFGQGTRLTVV.

V gene TRBV27 combines with J gene TRBJ2-7; 9 nucleotides agree with TRBD2. CDR1 and CDR2 (germline): MNHEY, SMNVEV (reference sequence). J lost 3 bases, V lost 5 bases, and 8 bases had no gene match. CDR3 length: 15 amino acids. The CDR3 coding sequence is TGTGCCAGCAGTCGTACCTTAGCGGGAGTCTACGAGCAGTACTTC. Its translation: CASSRTLAGVYEQYF.

This clone is labeled as medium-sized. The chain has TRBV6-4 and TRBJ2-1, with 10 bases that match TRBD2. The J segment lost 9 bases and the V segment lost 5 bases, leaving 7 bases of the junction unmatched. From germline, CDR1 is MRHNA and CDR2 SNTAGT. CDR3 size: 14 residues. The DNA for the CDR3 is TGTGCCAGCAGTCTCCTAGCGGGAGTAGGTGAGCAGTTCTTC. Amino acids: CASSLLAGVGEQFF.

In this sample, this clone turned up a few times. Other DNA sequences from this sample encode an identical CDR3 as well. The chain is built from TRBV30 and TRBJ1-5; 7 nucleotides agree with TRBD1. Germline CDR1 is GTSNPN and CDR2 is SVGIG (reference sequence). The CDR3 is 13 residues long. J gave up 5 bases and V 1 base, and 2 bases lay outside the gene matches. The DNA for the CDR3 is TGTGCCTGGAGTGGACAGGGCGATCAGCCCCAGCATTTT. Translation: CAWSGQGDQPQHF.

This clone was seen a handful of times. This chain uses TRBV28 with TRBJ1-2; the D gene is possibly TRBD1 (5 bases). The CDR3 spans 14 residues. Germline V lookup: CDR1 MDHEN, CDR2 SYDVKM. The ends were cut back, 5 bases at V and 2 bases at J, with 12 bases in the middle. The CDR3 DNA reads as TGTGCCAGCAGTACCTTACACAGGAACTATGGCTACACCTTC. As protein: CASSTLHRNYGYTF.

The genes are TRBV7-2 and TRBJ2-2; the D gene is possibly TRBD1 (6 bases). The CDR3 runs to 16 residues. V was clipped by 5 bases and J by 1 base, with 14 bases between them. Germline values: CDR1 SGHTA, CDR2 FQGNSA. The chain's CDR3 is CASSIAPQGNTGELFF. The CDR3 nucleotides read TGTGCCAGCAGCATCGCCCCACAGGGGAACACCGGGGAGCTGTTTTTT.

This chain's CDR3 is CASSQSSSPECYNEQFF. CDR3 in DNA: TGCGCCAGCAGTCAATCAAGTTCGCCGGAGTGCTACAATGAGCAGTTCTTC. The gene calls are TRBV23-1 and TRBJ2-1; unclear D gene. TRBV23-1 is an ORF; its function is uncertain. This CDR3 is 17 amino acids long. Deletions cut 0 bases from V and 3 bases from J, with 15 bases between.

This clone occurred many times. The chain couples TRBV7-2 to TRBJ2-7, with 7 bases that match TRBD2. The V gene end was trimmed by 1 base and the J gene end by 4 bases; junction bases not matched to a gene: 10. In germline, CDR1 is SGHTA, CDR2 FQGNSA. The CDR3 sequence is 16 residues long. The CDR3 loop is CASSLVGGRTRYEQYF. CDR3 nucleotides: TGTGCCAGCAGCTTAGTAGGCGGGAGAACGAGGTACGAGCAGTACTTC.

This clone was observed once. This chain connects TRBV27 to TRBJ1-1; 8 positions agree with TRBD1. In germline, CDR1 is MNHEY, CDR2 SMNVEV (reference sequence). The CDR3 is 19 residues long. V lost 5 bases to trimming and J lost 5 bases; unmatched junction nucleotides: 22. The CDR3 loop reads CASSVGLILGRQGKTEAFF. For the CDR3, the DNA is TGTGCCAGCAGTGTAGGGCTAATACTGGGGCGACAGGGGAAAACTGAAGCTTTCTTT.

In this sample, this clone turned up a few times. This chain connects TRBV6-6 to TRBJ2-3; TRBD2 matches 7 bases. Trimming took 8 bases from V and 4 from J; bases not matched to a gene: 6. CDR1 is MNHNY, CDR2 SVGAGI, per germline (reference sequence). This CDR3 has 13 amino acids. The CDR3 loop reads CASREETPDTQYF. CDR3 nucleotides: TGTGCCAGCCGGGAGGAGACCCCAGATACGCAGTATTTT.

This clone was detected many times. The gene calls are TRBV9 and TRBJ1-2; 8 bases agree with TRBD1. Germline V lookup: CDR1 SGDLS, CDR2 YYNGEE. J was trimmed by 4 bases and V by 0 bases; bases with no gene match: 8. This CDR3 spans 16 amino acids. DNA of the CDR3: TGTGCCAGCAGCGTAGCTCAGGGGGCTCCACTCTATGGCTACACCTTC. Translated, it gives CASSVAQGAPLYGYTF.

J is TRBJ1-4 and V is TRBV5-1, with D possibly TRBD1 on 6 matching bases. The ends were cut back, 3 bases at V and 7 bases at J, with 13 bases in the middle. The CDR3 has 14 amino acids. Germline V lookup: CDR1 SGHRS, CDR2 YFSETQ. The CDR3 reads CASSSRGGSEKLFF. The CDR3 DNA follows: TGCGCCAGCAGCTCCAGGGGAGGTAGTGAAAAACTGTTTTTT.

This clone has just one count. The V and J genes are TRBV5-1 and TRBJ1-2; 7 nucleotides agree with TRBD1. V dropped 0 bases and J dropped 4; count of bases not matched to a gene: 15. The germline CDR1 and CDR2 sequences are SGHRS and YFSETQ. This CDR3 comprises 18 residues. This CDR3 is CASSLGWGQNPLGYGYTF. The CDR3 nucleotides are TGCGCCAGCAGCTTGGGGTGGGGACAGAACCCACTCGGCTATGGCTACACCTTC.

This clone is a singleton in its sample. The V and J genes are TRBV30 and TRBJ1-4; D gene ambiguous. With 3 bases removed from V and 6 bases from J, the gap between germline ends came to 8 bases. The CDR3 runs 12 residues. Germline values: CDR1 GTSNPN, CDR2 SVGIG (reference sequence). As DNA, the CDR3 is TGTGCCTGGAGGGGTTTGGATGAAAAACTGTTTTTT. It codes for CAWRGLDEKLFF.

V is TRBV23-1 and J is TRBJ2-1; 9 bases are a match to TRBD1. TRBV23-1 belongs to the ORF category, with a function that is uncertain. CDR3 length equals 20 residues. J gave up 1 base and V 4 bases, and 17 bases lay outside the gene matches. The CDR3 DNA sequence: TGCGCCAGCAGTCGAGGGGGCCCACAGGGGGCACGAGTGTCCTACAATGAGCAGTTCTTC. Residues: CASSRGGPQGARVSYNEQFF.

V usage is TRBV5-1 and J usage is TRBJ2-2; TRBD1 agrees at 10 bases. With 4 bases clipped from V and 5 bases from J, the junction kept 5 bases outside the gene matches. This CDR3 has 15 residues. CDR1 and CDR2 from the germline V gene are SGHRS and YFSETQ. The chain's CDR3 is CASSDRTGGTGELFF. CDR3 DNA sequence: TGCGCCAGCAGCGATCGGACAGGGGGGACCGGGGAGCTGTTTTTT. Supplemented by reference TRBV5-1 and TRBJ2-2, the full variable domain reads KAGVTQTPRYLIKTRGQQVTLSCSPISGHRSVSWYQQTPGQGLQFLFEYFSETQRNKGNFPGRFSGRQFSNSRSEMNVSTLELGDSALYLCASSDRTGGTGELFFGEGSRLTVL.

This clone was found a few times. The rearrangement joins TRBV7-3 to TRBJ1-1; the D is unclear. CDR1 and CDR2 (germline): SGHTA, FQGTGA. There are 13 residues in the CDR3. Trimming left V 1 base short and J 1 base short, with 4 bases between. The CDR3 sequence: CASSLSGNTEAFF. CDR3 DNA sequence: TGTGCCAGCAGCTTAAGCGGGAACACTGAAGCTTTCTTT.

This clone was detected ten times or more. V gene TRBV2 combines with J gene TRBJ2-1; tentative D call: TRBD2 (6 bases). V was pared by 6 bases and J by 0 bases, with 9 bases between. This CDR3 has 14 amino acids. The germline CDR1 and CDR2 sequences are SNHLY and FYNNEI. DNA for the CDR3: TGTGCCAGCAGGGGAGGAAGCTCCTACAATGAGCAGTTCTTC. Encoded protein: CASRGGSSYNEQFF.

The chain recombines TRBV5-4 with TRBJ2-7; TRBD1 matches 9 bases. Trimming at V came to 4 bases and at J to 2 bases, leaving 7 bases not matched to a gene. CDR3 size: 15 residues. Per germline, CDR1 SGHNT and CDR2 YYREEE (reference sequence). CDR3 sequence: CASSGPGTGTYEQYF. CDR3 in DNA: TGTGCCAGCAGCGGTCCCGGGACAGGGACCTACGAGCAGTACTTC.

The gene calls are TRBV29-1 and TRBJ2-4; 8 bases are a match to TRBD1. CDR3 length: 16 residues. J was trimmed by 4 bases and V by 1 base; bases with no gene match: 9. Germline assignment: CDR1 SQVTM and CDR2 ANQGSEA. Here the CDR3 DNA reads TGCAGCGTTGAAGGTTCAAGGGACAGGAGTAAAAACATTCAGTACTTC. Translated: CSVEGSRDRSKNIQYF.

The V call is TRBV6-5, the J call TRBJ2-1; 9 bases are shared with TRBD2. The germline gives CDR1 MNHEY, CDR2 SVGAGI. V was pared by 2 bases and J by 9 bases, with 8 bases of the junction left unmatched. The CDR3 is made up of 15 amino acids. The DNA of the CDR3 is TGTGCCAGCAGTTACCTTGCGGGAGGGCCGGTTGAGCAGTTCTTC. Translation gives CASSYLAGGPVEQFF.

The J gene is TRBJ2-3, the V gene TRBV2; D is possibly TRBD1 (6 bases). The CDR3 is 14 amino acids. The V end was cut by 7 bases, the J end by 0 bases, with 11 bases between. Germline CDR1 reads SNHLY; CDR2 reads FYNNEI. The CDR3 loop reads CASKTGISTDTQYF. In DNA, the CDR3 is TGTGCCAGCAAAACAGGGATTAGCACAGATACGCAGTATTTT.

CDR3 amino acids: CASSRLSYRGGNFYEQYF. The CDR3 nucleotides read TGTGCCAGCAGCCGATTGTCTTACAGGGGGGGAAATTTCTACGAGCAGTACTTC. The chain recombines TRBV5-8 with TRBJ2-7; possible D gene TRBD1, 8 bases. The ends were cut back, 4 bases at V and 3 bases at J, with 26 bases in the middle. Germline loops: CDR1 SGHTS, CDR2 YDEGEE. This CDR3 is built from 18 residues.

This chain connects TRBV27 to TRBJ2-3; tentative D call: TRBD1 (5 bases). Looked up from germline, CDR1 is MNHEY and CDR2 is SMNVEV (reference sequence). Deletions cut 6 bases from V and 7 bases from J, with 26 bases between. The CDR3 sequence is 17 residues long. The DNA of the CDR3 is TGTGCCAGCAGACCCCAAGGCAGGGTTTCTACCGCTAATACGCAGTATTTT. Protein: CASRPQGRVSTANTQYF.

The rearrangement uses TRBV5-4 and TRBJ1-1, with a tentative D call TRBD1 (5 bases). The ends were cut back, 4 bases at V and 0 bases at J, with 13 bases in the middle. The CDR3 consists of 15 residues. Germline CDR1 reads SGHNT; CDR2 reads YYREEE (reference sequence). This CDR3 is CASSEKTALNTEAFF. The CDR3 nucleotides read TGTGCCAGCAGCGAAAAGACAGCTCTGAACACTGAAGCTTTCTTT.

The chain is built from TRBV18 and TRBJ2-3; TRBD2 matches at 8 bases. The junction had 6 bases not matched to a gene; V was cut back by 5 bases and J by 5 bases. CDR1 is KGHSH and CDR2 is LQKENI in the germline V gene. The CDR3 has 14 amino acids. The CDR3 reads CASSTGTRRDTQYF. Here the CDR3 DNA reads TGTGCCAGCTCAACCGGGACTAGAAGAGATACGCAGTATTTT.

The chain has TRBV6-1 and TRBJ2-1; D not certain. Trimming stripped 6 bases from V and 9 bases from J, with 15 bases between. Germline-derived CDR1 and CDR2 are MNHNS and SASEGT. The CDR3 spans 13 residues. The CDR3 DNA reads as TGTGCCAGCAGCGAGTTTCCTTTTTTTGAGCAGTTCTTC. Protein: CASSEFPFFEQFF.

The chain employs TRBV5-4 and TRBJ2-2; no clear D gene. The CDR3 has 13 amino acids. V was shortened by 2 bases and J by 5 bases, with 7 bases between the two germline ends. The germline V gene has CDR1 SGHNT and CDR2 YYREEE (reference sequence). CDR3 in DNA: TGTGCCAGCAGCTTCCCTGGGACCGGGGAGCTGTTTTTT. This gives the protein CASSFPGTGELFF.

Details on this clone: Distinct nucleotide sequences in the sample also encode this CDR3. The chain links TRBV5-1 to TRBJ2-7; 10 bases are shared with TRBD2. Germline assignment: CDR1 SGHRS and CDR2 YFSETQ. V lost 0 bases, J lost 5 bases, and 23 bases stayed unmatched. There are 21 residues in the CDR3. This chain's CDR3 is CASSLVSGGQVAGGGGHEQYF. The CDR3 nucleotides are TGCGCCAGCAGCTTGGTTTCGGGGGGCCAAGTAGCGGGAGGTGGTGGCCACGAGCAGTACTTC.

This chain uses TRBV29-1 with TRBJ2-5; no clear D. Germline V gives CDR1 SQVTM, CDR2 ANQGSEA. The CDR3 length is 12 residues. The V gene lost 6 bases and the J gene lost 1 base, with 9 bases spanning the gap. CDR3 sequence reads: CSVLSFQETQYF. The CDR3 region has the DNA TGCAGCGTGCTAAGTTTCCAAGAGACCCAGTACTTC.